These T cell receptor beta chains were read from a single sample in a study of shared clonotypes between healthy human individuals. Method: immunoSEQ multiplex PCR; TCRdb's copy keeps in-frame clones and lacks some. The top ten clones hold 20% to 30% of a sample with under 850,000 clones, nearly 95% of them seen once. Sequences were obtained from naive CD8+ T cells sorted from blood. The receptors were sampled from a man aged 25-45 years in good health. Each CDR3 is given with its conserved first and last residue. D genes are given only for firm matches. Rows may omit the clone size; those that give it use once, few, many or a size class.

d_gene	abundance	v_gene	j_gene	CDR3nt	CDR3aa
-	-	TRBV2	TRBJ1-2	TGTGCAGAGGGGGGCGGTTTTGGCTACACCTTC	CAEGGGFGYTF
TRBD1	-	TRBV18	TRBJ2-1	TGTGCCAGCTCACCCTTAAGGGACAGGTGGAATGAGCAGTTCTTC	CASSPLRDRWNEQFF
TRBD2	-	TRBV7-6	TRBJ2-1	TGTGCCAGCAGTCTAGGGGGCGGGAGGGCCTCCTACAATGAGCAGTTCTTC	CASSLGGGRASYNEQFF
-	-	TRBV27	TRBJ2-3	TGTGCCAGCAGTCCATACCGCACAGATACGCAGTATTTT	CASSPYRTDTQYF
TRBD2	-	TRBV6-6	TRBJ2-1	TGTGCCAGCAGTCACACTGGCGGGAGTGTGTCCAATGAGCAGTTCTTC	CASSHTGGSVSNEQFF
-	-	TRBV23-1	TRBJ1-5	TGCGCCAGCAGTCAGTGGACAGATAGCAATCAGCCCCAGCATTTT	CASSQWTDSNQPQHF
-	-	TRBV15	TRBJ2-5	TGTGCCACCAGTAGAAGATCAGGGTCCAGGAAAGAGACCCAGTACTTC	CATSRRSGSRKETQYF
-	once	TRBV21-1	TRBJ1-1	TGTGCCAGCAGCGAATCAAACGTCACAGGGGGGAACACTGAAGCTTTCTTT	CASSESNVTGGNTEAFF
-	-	TRBV11-2	TRBJ1-1	TGTGCCAGCAGCTTCGGGGTGGCCACTGAAGCTTTCTTT	CASSFGVATEAFF
TRBD2	-	TRBV27	TRBJ2-5	TGTGCCAGCAGACCCGGGACTAGCGGAAAACAAGAGACCCAGTACTTC	CASRPGTSGKQETQYF
-	once	TRBV4-1	TRBJ1-5	TGCGCCAGCAGCCCAGGGCCGGGAGGGGATCAGCCCCAGCATTTT	CASSPGPGGDQPQHF
TRBD2	once	TRBV7-2	TRBJ2-1	TGTGCCAGCAGCTTAAGTCATCGAGCGGGAGGGTACAATGAGCAGTTCTTC	CASSLSHRAGGYNEQFF
TRBD1	-	TRBV7-9	TRBJ2-7	TGTGCCAGCAGCTCCGCGGCAGGGGGCCTCTCCTACGAGCAGTACTTC	CASSSAAGGLSYEQYF
-	-	TRBV29-1	TRBJ2-2	TGCAGCGTTGAAGGTAGCGCAAGCCCGAACACCGGGGAGCTGTTTTTT	CSVEGSASPNTGELFF